The clone carrying this T cell receptor beta chain appeared a few times. This record belongs to a study of shared clonotypes between healthy human individuals. Here immunoSEQ multiplex PCR was the method, and the copy in TCRdb shows in-frame clones only, minus some. The profile shows some 680,000 clones, roughly 73% of them singletons. V was cut by 2 bases and J by 0 bases, with 4 bases left in between. The CDR3 runs to 13 residues. From germline, CDR1 is MDHEN and CDR2 SYDVKM. The sequenced material came from memory CD4+ T cells sorted from blood. Subset here: CD45RA-negative fraction. The receptor's source is a woman aged 25 to 39 in good health. The chain employs TRBV28 and TRBJ1-1; no clear D gene. CDR3 sequence reads: CASSLGVNTEAFF. The DNA for the CDR3 is TGTGCCAGCAGTTTAGGAGTGAACACTGAAGCTTTCTTT.